This T cell receptor beta chain derives from a study of PD-1 blockade in classical Hodgkin lymphoma. Time point noted: cycle 4 day 1 (C4D1), after less than seven weeks of nivolumab. Every patient was affected by relapse after autologous stem cell transplantation, while exposure to brentuximab vedotin was not uniform. Profiled with immunoSEQ multiplex PCR; TCRdb holds only in-frame clones, not every one. The sample holds approximately 26,000 clones, around 77% seen once. The length of the CDR3 is 14 residues. V was clipped by 0 bases and J by 5 bases, with 10 bases between them. Germline V gives CDR1 MRHNA, CDR2 SNTAGT.

This specimen consisted of peripheral blood mononuclear cells (PBMCs), obtained before the fourth cycle of nivolumab. The gene calls are TRBV6-4 and TRBJ1-2, with a possible D match to TRBD1 (5 bases). This clonotype originated in a human donor with classical Hodgkin lymphoma. The CDR3 region has the DNA TGTGCCAGCAGTGACTCTCAGGGCGTTTATGGCTACACCTTC. It is translated as CASSDSQGVYGYTF.